This T cell receptor beta chain was retrieved from a study of shared clonotypes between healthy human individuals. Study-wide background: The people who gave samples were a couple of women and a few men aged 18 to 49.

Only in-frame clones appear in the TCRdb table, and some are missing; sequencing was by immunoSEQ multiplex PCR. The sample lists around 530,000 clones; roughly four fifths were seen once. This CDR3 has 16 residues. In germline, CDR1 is SEHNR, CDR2 FQNEAQ (reference sequence). The germline V and J ends were trimmed by 2 bases and 2 bases, with 16 bases remaining between them. The origin of this receptor is a woman in her thirties or forties in good health. Some clones in this sample may be carry-over from other donors' samples. Material: PBMCs. The rearrangement uses TRBV7-9 and TRBJ2-7; TRBD1 is a possible D gene (6 bases). CDR3 amino acids: CASSLTTGYDAYEQYF. DNA for the CDR3: TGTGCCAGCAGCTTAACCACAGGGTATGATGCCTACGAGCAGTACTTC.